What follows is one T cell receptor beta chain and its context. The target antigen is unknown. This sample was included in a study of T cell responses to AZD1222 COVID-19 vaccine. The study, taken as a whole, reports: Mostly white British, mostly female donors; authors suggested clonal diversity may be underestimated.

CDR3 length: 14 amino acids. Looked up from germline, CDR1 is SGHRS and CDR2 is YFSETQ. Trimming removed 1 base from V and 3 bases from J, with 11 bases in between. Sequencing was performed with immunoSEQ multiplex PCR; in TCRdb, only in-frame clones are kept and a portion is missing. The sample has about 150,000 clones, about 90% seen once; the top ten hold about a tenth. This receptor was obtained from an adult who received the AZD1222 COVID-19 vaccine. Material: peripheral blood, obtained 28 days after the second AZD1222 dose. The V and J genes are TRBV5-1 and TRBJ2-7, with D uncertain. The CDR3 region has the DNA TGCGCCAGCAGCTTGAATGTGGGAAACTACGAGCAGTACTTC. Its protein is CASSLNVGNYEQYF.